The 27 T cell receptor beta chains below come from one sample, sequenced in a study of human versus mouse CDR3 diversity and MHC coevolution. Clones were read by immunoSEQ multiplex PCR, and TCRdb kept only the in-frame ones, dropping some. The sample contains just under 60,000 clones, roughly 94% of which appear only once. The sample was naive CD4+ T cells from blood. Specified subset: CD45RO-negative CD62L-positive naive CD4 T cells. The receptors were gathered from a person aged 55 to 70 in good health.

The rearrangement joins TRBV29-1 to TRBJ2-5, with 9 bases fitting TRBD1. Germline CDR1 reads SQVTM; CDR2 reads ANQGSEA. The J segment lost 0 bases and the V segment lost 3 bases, leaving 8 bases of the junction unmatched. The CDR3 is 16 residues long. The CDR3 DNA is TGCAGCGTTGATGGCCGGGACAGGGAATACCAAGAGACCCAGTACTTC. Its translation is CSVDGRDREYQETQYF.

The chain joins TRBV7-3 to TRBJ2-2; 9 positions match TRBD2. CDR3 length: 14 residues. Germline CDR1 reads SGHTA; CDR2 reads FQGTGA. V trimming: 9 bases; J trimming: 2 bases; junction bases outside the gene matches: 4. CDR3 sequence: CASRTSANTGELFF. The DNA for the CDR3 is TGTGCCAGTCGGACTAGCGCTAACACCGGGGAGCTGTTTTTT. Filled out from reference TRBV7-3 and TRBJ2-2, the complete variable domain reads GAGVSQTPSNKVTEKGKYVELRCDPISGHTALYWYRQSLGQGPEFLIYFQGTGAADDSGLPNDRFFAVRPEGSVSTLKIQRTERGDSAVYLCASRTSANTGELFFGEGSRLTVL.

The chain employs TRBV25-1 and TRBJ2-7; 10 nucleotides align to TRBD1. CDR3 length equals 15 residues. V trimming: 3 bases; J trimming: 3 bases; junction bases outside the gene matches: 5. From germline, CDR1 is MGHDK and CDR2 SYGVNS. CDR3 DNA: TGTGCCAGCAGTGACCCGACAGGGGGCATCTACGAGCAGTACTTC. Translated: CASSDPTGGIYEQYF.

For the CDR3, the DNA is TGTGCCAGCAGCCCGGGGCAGGGACTAGCGGACCTAAGGGGTATCTACGAGCAGTACTTC. This encodes CASSPGQGLADLRGIYEQYF. The chain joins TRBV7-3 to TRBJ2-7; 11 bases agree with TRBD2. The V gene end was trimmed by 5 bases and the J gene end by 3 bases; junction bases not matched to a gene: 21. Germline V CDR1 and CDR2: SGHTA, FQGTGA. This CDR3 has 20 residues.

This rearrangement joins TRBV4-2 to TRBJ2-5; 7 positions match TRBD1. The ends lost 6 bases at V and 0 bases at J; junction bases unmatched: 10. The CDR3 covers 16 residues. CDR1 is LGHNA, CDR2 YNFKEQ, per germline. The CDR3 DNA sequence: TGTGCCAGCAGAAAAACCCCCGGGACAGACCAAGAGACCCAGTACTTC. Residues: CASRKTPGTDQETQYF.

The J gene is TRBJ1-1, the V gene TRBV25-1, with TRBD1 matching 9 bases. The germline CDR1 and CDR2 sequences are MGHDK and SYGVNS. V lost 4 bases to trimming and J lost 2 bases; unmatched junction nucleotides: 2. This CDR3 has 14 amino acids. The CDR3 DNA reads TGTGCCAGCAGTGGGGACAGGGACAACACTGAAGCTTTCTTT. Its protein is CASSGDRDNTEAFF.

This chain connects TRBV27 to TRBJ2-3; TRBD2 is a possible D gene (7 bases). Germline-derived CDR1 and CDR2 are MNHEY and SMNVEV (reference sequence). Trimming shortened V by 5 bases and J by 8 bases, and 17 bases separated the two germline ends. The CDR3 totals 14 residues. The CDR3 here is CASSPDPRGRTQYF. DNA for the CDR3: TGTGCCAGCAGTCCTGATCCGCGGGGGCGTACGCAGTATTTT.

The gene calls are TRBV11-2 and TRBJ2-5, with a possible D match to TRBD2 (5 bases). The CDR3 loop spans 13 amino acids. Germline-derived CDR1 and CDR2 are SGHAT and FQNNGV. Trimming stripped 5 bases from V and 0 bases from J, with 7 bases between. CDR3 loop: CASSPGNQETQYF. CDR3 nucleotides: TGTGCCAGCAGCCCCGGGAACCAAGAGACCCAGTACTTC.

In this sample, this clone turned up once. The rearrangement uses TRBV19 and TRBJ2-1; 13 positions agree with TRBD2. J was trimmed by 1 base and V by 11 bases; bases with no gene match: 2. This CDR3 has 14 amino acids. Germline V CDR1 and CDR2: LNHDA, SQIVND (reference sequence). The CDR3 DNA reads TGTGCCCGGACTAGCGGGAGATCCTACAATGAGCAGTTCTTC. Amino acid sequence: CARTSGRSYNEQFF.

The rearrangement uses TRBV2 and TRBJ1-1; D remains unclear. Looked up from germline, CDR1 is SNHLY and CDR2 is FYNNEI. The V gene lost 4 bases and the J gene lost 0 bases, with 9 bases spanning the gap. The length of the CDR3 is 14 residues. CDR3 loop: CASSVRSMNTEAFF. CDR3 DNA: TGTGCCAGCAGTGTTAGGAGTATGAACACTGAAGCTTTCTTT.

The V call is TRBV2, the J call TRBJ1-1; 10 nucleotides line up with TRBD1. Germline V lookup: CDR1 SNHLY, CDR2 FYNNEI. The CDR3 consists of 13 residues. With 6 bases clipped from V and 5 bases from J, the junction kept 3 bases outside the gene matches. CDR3 protein: CASREDRGTEAFF. The CDR3 region has the DNA TGTGCCAGCAGGGAGGACAGGGGGACTGAAGCTTTCTTT. Full variable domain (rest looked up from reference TRBV2 and TRBJ1-1): EPEVTQTPSHQVTQMGQEVILRCVPISNHLYFYWYRQILGQKVEFLVSFYNNEISEKSEIFDDQFSVERPDGSNFTLKIRSTKLEDSAMYFCASREDRGTEAFFGQGTRLTVV.

The chain links TRBV27 to TRBJ2-7, with 9 nucleotides matching TRBD2. The length of the CDR3 is 20 residues. Unmatched junction bases numbered 21, after V lost 4 bases and J lost 2 bases. Per germline, CDR1 MNHEY and CDR2 SMNVEV (reference sequence). The CDR3, as DNA: TGTGCCAGCAGTTGGGGCCTGCGGGCTAGCGGGGCTCCTTTACCCTACGAGCAGTACTTC. Translated, it gives CASSWGLRASGAPLPYEQYF.

In this sample, this clone turned up a few times. The rearrangement links TRBV6-5 to TRBJ1-2, with D perhaps matching TRBD1 (5 bases). The V end lost 0 bases, the J end lost 6 bases, and 14 bases lay between the germline ends. Germline lookup yields CDR1 MNHEY and CDR2 SVGAGI. CDR3 size: 15 residues. In nucleotides, the CDR3 is TGTGCCAGCAGTTACTCGAAGCCAGGGAAGGATGGCTACACCTTC. This sequence encodes CASSYSKPGKDGYTF.

The chain has TRBV6-1 and TRBJ2-2; 11 bases are shared with TRBD2. V trimming: 8 bases; J trimming: 8 bases; junction bases outside the gene matches: 10. Germline V CDR1 and CDR2: MNHNS, SASEGT. The CDR3 consists of 15 residues. The CDR3 here is CASETRLAGKGELFF. The CDR3 nucleotides are TGTGCCAGCGAGACGCGACTAGCGGGAAAAGGGGAGCTGTTTTTT.

The gene calls are TRBV27 and TRBJ2-3; 7 bases align to TRBD2. Germline trimming cut 1 base from V and 4 bases from J; bases unmatched to any gene: 8. From germline, CDR1 is MNHEY and CDR2 SMNVEV (reference sequence). This CDR3 has 16 residues. Here the CDR3 reads CASSLWVGGRADTQYF. The CDR3 DNA sequence: TGTGCCAGCAGTTTATGGGTGGGAGGGAGGGCAGATACGCAGTATTTT.

The V gene is TRBV5-1, the J gene TRBJ1-1, with D maybe TRBD1 (6 bases). There are 14 residues in the CDR3. Germline loops: CDR1 SGHRS, CDR2 YFSETQ. The ends were cut back, 7 bases at V and 1 base at J, with 14 bases in the middle. The CDR3 protein is CASGTGGGNTEAFF. The DNA for the CDR3 is TGCGCCAGCGGGACGGGAGGGGGGAACACTGAAGCTTTCTTT.

In nucleotides, the CDR3 is TGTGCCTGGAGTGTAGGCGGGAGCGGGGAGACCCAGTACTTC. It encodes CAWSVGGSGETQYF. This chain connects TRBV30 to TRBJ2-5; TRBD2 matches 7 bases. V trimming: 0 bases; J trimming: 5 bases; junction bases outside the gene matches: 6. The CDR3 spans 14 residues. CDR1 is GTSNPN, CDR2 SVGIG, per germline (reference sequence).

The rearrangement uses TRBV2 and TRBJ1-4, with TRBD1 matching over 8 bases. V trimming: 6 bases; J trimming: 0 bases; junction bases outside the gene matches: 0. The CDR3 extends over 14 amino acids. In germline, CDR1 is SNHLY, CDR2 FYNNEI. The CDR3 loop reads CASRDRATNEKLFF. The CDR3, as DNA: TGTGCCAGCAGGGACAGGGCAACTAATGAAAAACTGTTTTTT.

The rearrangement links TRBV5-1 to TRBJ2-2; 11 bases align to TRBD2. J was trimmed by 6 bases and V by 0 bases; bases with no gene match: 4. The CDR3 sequence is 16 residues long. The germline V gene encodes CDR1 SGHRS and CDR2 YFSETQ. This CDR3 reads CASSLEVAGGSGELFF. In DNA, the CDR3 is TGCGCCAGCAGCTTGGAGGTAGCGGGAGGGTCCGGGGAGCTGTTTTTT.

V and J are TRBV7-3 and TRBJ2-5; D gene unclear. V lost 2 bases and J lost 3, with 13 bases in between. The CDR3 length is 15 residues. Germline loops: CDR1 SGHTA, CDR2 FQGTGA. CDR3 bases: TGTGCCAGCAGCTTAGACGACAATCGGAAAGAGACCCAGTACTTC. It translates to CASSLDDNRKETQYF.

The chain carries TRBV11-3 and TRBJ2-3, with 7 positions matching TRBD2. From germline, CDR1 is SGHNT and CDR2 YENEEA. The length of the CDR3 is 14 residues. V shed 4 bases, J shed 6 bases, and the junction held 7 bases outside the gene matches. CDR3 in amino acids: CASSSLAALDTQYF. The CDR3 bases are TGTGCCAGCAGCTCGCTAGCGGCCTTGGATACGCAGTATTTT.

The chain is built from TRBV2 and TRBJ1-1; 8 bases are a match to TRBD1. V shed 7 bases and J 2 bases; nucleotides not matched to a gene: 3. This CDR3 comprises 13 residues. Germline CDR1 is SNHLY and CDR2 is FYNNEI. The CDR3 reads CASKGQGNTEAFF. CDR3 nucleotide sequence: TGTGCCAGCAAAGGACAGGGAAACACTGAAGCTTTCTTT.

The V gene is TRBV5-5, the J gene TRBJ2-5, with 7 bases matching TRBD1. Germline V gene data show CDR1 as SGHKS and CDR2 as YYEKEE (reference sequence). The CDR3 is made up of 14 amino acids. V trimming: 4 bases; J trimming: 2 bases; junction bases outside the gene matches: 5. In DNA form, the CDR3 reads TGTGCCAGCAGCCGCGACAGGGTACAAGAGACCCAGTACTTC. Protein sequence: CASSRDRVQETQYF.

This clone was seen a handful of times. The J gene is TRBJ2-1, the V gene TRBV7-3; 10 positions match TRBD2. Trimming took 5 bases from V and 7 from J; bases not matched to a gene: 8. The CDR3 is 15 residues long. The germline V gene has CDR1 SGHTA and CDR2 FQGTGA. The CDR3 nucleotides read TGTGCCAGCAGCCGGACTAGCGGAGCGGGTAATGAGCAGTTCTTC. Translating it yields CASSRTSGAGNEQFF. Full variable domain (rest looked up from reference TRBV7-3 and TRBJ2-1): GAGVSQTPSNKVTEKGKYVELRCDPISGHTALYWYRQSLGQGPEFLIYFQGTGAADDSGLPNDRFFAVRPEGSVSTLKIQRTERGDSAVYLCASSRTSGAGNEQFFGPGTRLTVL.

The chain uses TRBV9 and TRBJ2-3, with TRBD2 identical over 7 bases. Germline V lookup: CDR1 SGDLS, CDR2 YYNGEE. There are 18 residues in the CDR3. The J segment lost 2 bases and the V segment lost 1 base, leaving 13 bases of the junction unmatched. Written as DNA, the CDR3 is TGTGCCAGCAGCGTAACAGCTCTGCGGGAGCAGGTCACAGATACGCAGTATTTT. Translating it yields CASSVTALREQVTDTQYF.

The chain couples TRBV20-1 to TRBJ2-5; no definite D call. Germline CDR1 DFQATT, CDR2 SNEGSKA (reference sequence). This CDR3 is built from 11 residues. Trimming took off 7 bases at V and 3 bases at J, with 9 bases between the two ends. The CDR3 reads CSGVNKETQYF. CDR3 in DNA: TGCAGTGGCGTCAATAAAGAGACCCAGTACTTC.

The chain is built from TRBV5-1 and TRBJ1-1; TRBD1 might be the D (5 bases). This CDR3 spans 15 amino acids. The V end lost 6 bases, the J end lost 0 bases, and 15 bases lay between the germline ends. Germline V gives CDR1 SGHRS, CDR2 YFSETQ. CDR3 amino acids: CASNLDRPMNTEAFF. CDR3 sequence (DNA): TGCGCCAGCAATCTCGACAGACCAATGAACACTGAAGCTTTCTTT.